Presented here are 4 T cell receptor beta chains from one specimen sequenced in a study of CD8+ T cells in alopecia areata. Once RNA had been extracted, it was reverse transcribed into cDNA to act as the sequencing template. TCRdb keeps only in-frame clones here, not all; method: immunoSEQ multiplex PCR. The sample includes 140,000 to 150,000 clones, about 60% of them seen just once. This specimen consisted of CD4+ T cells sorted from blood, obtained at week 0. The receptors stem from a human donor with alopecia areata.

This chain links TRBV6-6 with TRBJ2-5, with D possibly called TRBD1 or TRBD2 (5 bases each). The CDR3 loop spans 13 amino acids. V gave up 6 bases and J gave up 2 bases, with 10 bases separating them. Germline V gene data show CDR1 as MNHNY and CDR2 as SVGAGI (reference sequence). The CDR3 is CASRGTGQETQYF. CDR3 coding DNA: TGTGCCAGCAGGGGGACGGGACAAGAGACCCAGTACTTC.

There are a few counts of this clone. The chain combines TRBV19 with TRBJ1-1, with D possibly TRBD1 on 6 matching bases. This CDR3 spans 14 amino acids. Germline V gene data show CDR1 as LNHDA and CDR2 as SQIVND (reference sequence). V dropped 8 bases and J dropped 1 base, with 14 bases sitting between them. The chain's CDR3 is CASSQDRRNTEAFF. The CDR3 DNA reads as TGTGCCAGTTCTCAAGACAGGCGGAACACTGAAGCTTTCTTT.

J is TRBJ1-3 and V is TRBV10-2; 7 positions match TRBD1. Trimming at V came to 6 bases and at J to 4 bases, leaving 3 bases not matched to a gene. CDR3 length equals 13 residues. Per germline, CDR1 WSHSY and CDR2 SAAADI. The CDR3 bases are TGCGCCAGCAGCGGGACAGACGGAAACACCATATATTTT. It yields the protein CASSGTDGNTIYF.

In its sample, this clone was seen once. This chain connects TRBV29-1 to TRBJ1-1; TRBD1 is a possible D gene (5 bases). The V gene lost 7 bases and the J gene lost 0 bases, with 9 bases spanning the gap. The CDR3 has 12 residues. Germline-derived CDR1 and CDR2 are SQVTM and ANQGSEA. The CDR3 region is CSAGRVNTEAFF. CDR3 nucleotides: TGCAGCGCGGGGCGGGTGAACACTGAAGCTTTCTTT.